These 23 T cell receptor beta chains were all obtained from the same sample, sequenced in a study of identical twins. Via MiXCR, TCRdb re-called the 5' RACE reads, giving one row per CDR3 protein. Here the sample spans 470,000 or so distinct CDR3 sequences, roughly 26% being singletons. These data also formed part of another study, on T cells expressing NK-cell markers.

Specimen: CD4+ T cells sorted from blood. The source of these receptors is a young woman in good health.

The V and J genes are TRBV7-2 and TRBJ2-7; no clear D. The CDR3 has 12 amino acids. V was pared by 2 bases and J by 6 bases, with 8 bases between. Germline V gene data show CDR1 as SGHTA and CDR2 as FQGNSA. The CDR3 bases are TGTGCCAGCAGCTTAAGGGTATTCGAGCAGTACTTC. This gives the protein CASSLRVFEQYF.

V gene TRBV3-1 combines with J gene TRBJ1-1; unclear D gene. The germline V gene has CDR1 LGHDT and CDR2 YNNKEL (reference sequence). This CDR3 is built from 13 residues. V was clipped by 11 bases and J by 6 bases, with 19 bases between them. The CDR3 sequence is CAAGVTLDSEAFF. In DNA, the CDR3 is TGTGCCGCTGGGGTTACATTGGATTCTGAAGCTTTCTTT.

This chain connects TRBV6-2 or TRBV6-3 to TRBJ2-5, with 8 bases aligning to TRBD2. The junction had 5 bases not matched to a gene; V was cut back by 6 bases and J by 5 bases. Germline V gives CDR1 MNHEY, CDR2 SVGEGT. The CDR3 length is 13 residues. CDR3 residues: CASRRTSLETQYF. CDR3 coding DNA: TGTGCCAGCAGAAGGACTAGCCTCGAGACCCAGTACTTC.

This sequence joins TRBV12-3 or TRBV12-4 and TRBJ1-6; tentatively, D is TRBD1 (6 bases). This CDR3 contains 16 residues. The V end lost 6 bases, the J end lost 6 bases, and 18 bases lay between the germline ends. In nucleotides, the CDR3 is TGTGCCAGCAGCCCCCACAGGGACGGCAGTAATTCACCCCTCCACTTT. It encodes CASSPHRDGSNSPLHF.

The CDR3 DNA sequence: TGTGCCAGCAGCACATACAGGGCAGATACGCAGTATTTT. Protein product: CASSTYRADTQYF. This chain joins TRBV5-6 and TRBJ2-3, with D perhaps TRBD1 (6 bases). CDR1 and CDR2 (germline): SGHDT, YYEEEE. The CDR3 contains 13 residues. Trimming left V 4 bases short and J 4 bases short, with 10 bases between.

The V and J genes are TRBV24-1 and TRBJ1-2; 9 nucleotides match TRBD1. The germline gives CDR1 KGHDR, CDR2 SFDVKD. With V trimmed by 7 bases and J by 8 bases, 19 bases remained unmatched. This CDR3 is built from 17 residues. The CDR3 loop is CATSWTGELGGFQGYTF. In DNA, the CDR3 is TGTGCCACCAGCTGGACAGGGGAACTTGGTGGCTTTCAAGGCTACACCTTC.

This clonotype has just a few counts. The V and J genes are TRBV2 and TRBJ2-4; 12 bases are a match to TRBD2. This CDR3 contains 18 residues. The germline V gene encodes CDR1 SNHLY and CDR2 FYNNEI. Unmatched junction bases numbered 11, after V lost 6 bases and J lost 2 bases. The CDR3 region has the DNA TGTGCCAGCAGCGGGACTAGCGGGCTTGGTGGTACCAAAAACATTCAGTACTTC. Amino acid sequence: CASSGTSGLGGTKNIQYF.

The CDR3 is CASSLGRDRGRSDTQYF. CDR3 nucleotides: TGTGCCAGCAGCTTGGGCCGGGACAGGGGGAGGTCAGATACGCAGTATTTT. The V and J genes are TRBV7-9 and TRBJ2-3; 11 nucleotides match TRBD1. CDR3 length: 17 amino acids. V was clipped by 3 bases and J by 4 bases; unmatched bases: 9. The germline CDR1 and CDR2 sequences are SEHNR and FQNEAQ (reference sequence). Full variable domain (missing parts from reference TRBV7-9 and TRBJ2-3): DTGVSQNPRHKITKRGQNVTFRCDPISEHNRLYWYRQTLGQGPEFLTYFQNEAQLEKSRLLSDRFSAERPKGSFSTLEIQRTEQGDSAMYLCASSLGRDRGRSDTQYFGPGTRLTVL.

This clonotype was found a few times. The V gene is TRBV20-1, the J gene TRBJ2-5, with TRBD2 identical over 7 bases. The CDR3 is 15 residues long. Germline V gene lookup returns CDR1 DFQATT and CDR2 SNEGSKA (reference sequence). Trimming cost V 5 bases and J 7 bases; bases outside gene matches: 16. The CDR3 nucleotides read TGCAGTGCTGCTCCTCCCGGGGCCCCGGGGGGGACCCAGTACTTC. Its translation: CSAAPPGAPGGTQYF.

This clonotype has only a few counts. This rearrangement joins TRBV7-2 to TRBJ2-7; no clear D gene. The V gene's germline CDR1 is SGHTA and CDR2 FQGNSA. CDR3 size: 13 residues. Trimming removed 5 bases at V and 5 bases at J, with 13 bases between. CDR3 nucleotides: TGTGCCAGCAGCACCGGGCCTAAGGACGAGCAGTACTTC. Protein product: CASSTGPKDEQYF.

This clonotype was detected a few times. This sequence joins TRBV29-1 and TRBJ1-2; unclear D gene. The V gene's germline CDR1 is SQVTM and CDR2 ANQGSEA. The CDR3 covers 9 residues. The V end lost 8 bases, the J end lost 3 bases, and 4 bases lay between the germline ends. The CDR3 DNA is TGCAGCTCTGACTATGGCTACACCTTC. Translation gives CSSDYGYTF.

The V and J genes are TRBV12-3 or TRBV12-4 and TRBJ2-3; 7 bases are shared with TRBD1. The V and J ends lost 11 bases and 2 bases, in that order; junction bases with no gene match: 22. The CDR3 runs 18 residues. CDR3 sequence reads: CAFTHSPTGLRVTDTQYF. For the CDR3, the DNA is TGTGCCTTCACCCATTCCCCGACAGGGTTGAGGGTCACAGATACGCAGTATTTT.

The sample holds a few counts of this clonotype. V is TRBV24-1 and J is TRBJ2-5, with D unclear. The CDR3 is made up of 17 amino acids. V was trimmed by 1 base and J by 1 base, leaving 15 bases between them. Germline CDR1 and CDR2: KGHDR and SFDVKD. CDR3 amino acids: CATSDLGPAVTQETQYF. The CDR3 DNA reads TGTGCCACCAGTGATTTAGGGCCCGCAGTTACCCAAGAGACCCAGTACTTC.

This clonotype came up many times. The chain is built from TRBV12-3 or TRBV12-4 and TRBJ2-2; TRBD2 is a possible D gene (5 bases). V shed 6 bases and J shed 4 bases, with 12 bases lying between them. The CDR3 length is 14 residues. The CDR3 DNA reads as TGTGCCAGCAGAGAACGGGGAAGCACCGGGGAGCTGTTTTTT. Its protein is CASRERGSTGELFF.

This chain joins TRBV4-2 and TRBJ2-5, with 11 bases identical to TRBD2. The CDR3 is 15 amino acids. J gave up 2 bases and V 4 bases, and 3 bases lay outside the gene matches. In germline, CDR1 is LGHNA, CDR2 YNFKEQ. CDR3 loop: CASSPGLAGQETQYF. CDR3 nucleotides: TGTGCCAGCAGCCCCGGACTAGCGGGTCAAGAGACCCAGTACTTC.

This clonotype was found a few times. This rearrangement joins TRBV11-3 to TRBJ1-1; D uncertain. Germline loops: CDR1 SGHNT, CDR2 YENEEA. V dropped 2 bases and J dropped 5 bases, with 6 bases sitting between them. The CDR3 has 12 amino acids. The CDR3 region has the DNA TGTGCCAGCAGCTTATCCTGGACTGAAGCTTTCTTT. Translating it yields CASSLSWTEAFF.

This chain links TRBV5-1 with TRBJ1-1; a possible D gene is TRBD1 (6 bases). In germline, CDR1 is SGHRS, CDR2 YFSETQ. The CDR3 runs 14 residues. V was pared by 3 bases and J by 5 bases, with 14 bases between. The CDR3 nucleotides read TGCGCCAGCAGCTGGGGGGGCCCTGGGACTGAAGCTTTCTTT. Protein: CASSWGGPGTEAFF. The full variable domain, in which reference TRBV5-1 and TRBJ1-1 provide the parts outside the CDR3, is KAGVTQTPRYLIKTRGQQVTLSCSPISGHRSVSWYQQTPGQGLQFLFEYFSETQRNKGNFPGRFSGRQFSNSRSEMNVSTLELGDSALYLCASSWGGPGTEAFFGQGTRLTVV.

This clonotype was observed a handful of times. Written as DNA, the CDR3 is TGCAGCGTAAACAGGGGCAACTATGGCTACACCTTC. It specifies CSVNRGNYGYTF. The chain uses TRBV29-1 and TRBJ1-2; 7 bases agree with TRBD1. The germline V gene encodes CDR1 SQVTM and CDR2 ANQGSEA. V lost 6 bases to trimming and J lost 2 bases; unmatched junction nucleotides: 3. This CDR3 comprises 12 residues. Using reference TRBV29-1 and TRBJ1-2 for the parts outside the CDR3, the full variable domain is SAVISQKPSRDICQRGTSLTIQCQVDSQVTMMFWYRQQPGQSLTLIATANQGSEATYESGFVIDKFPISRPNLTFSTLTVSNMSPEDSSIYLCSVNRGNYGYTFGSGTRLTVV.

The gene calls are TRBV10-3 and TRBJ2-3; 13 nucleotides agree with TRBD2. Germline V gene data show CDR1 as ENHRY and CDR2 as SYGVKD. The CDR3 runs to 15 residues. Trimming at V came to 6 bases and at J to 6 bases, leaving 6 bases not matched to a gene. The CDR3 spells CAIRRTSGGPDTQYF. DNA of the CDR3: TGTGCCATCAGGCGGACTAGCGGGGGCCCCGATACGCAGTATTTT.

The table lists this clonotype with a few counts. This sequence joins TRBV7-2 and TRBJ1-5; TRBD1 aligns across 9 bases. This CDR3 is 15 amino acids long. Germline CDR1 and CDR2: SGHTA and FQGNSA. V gave up 3 bases and J gave up 5 bases; unmatched junction bases: 5. The CDR3 loop reads CASSLQQGAHQPQHF. The CDR3 DNA reads as TGTGCCAGCAGCTTGCAACAGGGGGCTCATCAGCCCCAGCATTTT.

The chain couples TRBV20-1 to TRBJ2-3, with 8 bases lining up with TRBD2. The CDR3 has 14 amino acids. CDR1 is DFQATT and CDR2 is SNEGSKA in the germline V gene (reference sequence). The trim removed 7 bases at V and 3 bases at J, leaving 9 bases unmatched. DNA of the CDR3: TGCAGTGAGATCCCCGCTAGCGGGACAGATACGCAGTATTTT. Translating gives CSEIPASGTDTQYF.

This rearrangement joins TRBV12-3 or TRBV12-4 to TRBJ2-7; no clear D gene. Between the trimmed V and J ends, which lost 1 base and 4 bases, there was a span of 5 bases. CDR3 length equals 12 residues. CDR3 coding DNA: TGTGCCAGCAGTTTAGAGGTTTACGAGCAGTACTTC. Translation gives CASSLEVYEQYF.

The chain uses TRBV20-1 and TRBJ1-1, with unresolved D. The CDR3 contains 14 residues. Germline assignment: CDR1 DFQATT and CDR2 SNEGSKA (reference sequence). Trimming took 1 base from V and 6 from J, leaving 15 bases between them. The CDR3 DNA sequence: TGCAGTGCTAGAGCCCCCGGACGCGCGGCTGAAGCTTTCTTT. It codes for CSARAPGRAAEAFF.